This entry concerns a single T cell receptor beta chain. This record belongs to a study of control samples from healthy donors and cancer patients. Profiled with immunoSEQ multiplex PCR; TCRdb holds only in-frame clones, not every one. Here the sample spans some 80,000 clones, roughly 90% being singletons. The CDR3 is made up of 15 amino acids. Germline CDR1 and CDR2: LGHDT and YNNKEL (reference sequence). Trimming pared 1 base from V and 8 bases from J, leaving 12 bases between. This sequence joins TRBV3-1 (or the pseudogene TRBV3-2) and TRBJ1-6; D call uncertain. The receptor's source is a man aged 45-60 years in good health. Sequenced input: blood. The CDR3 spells CASSQVIGQDSPLHF. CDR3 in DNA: TGTGCCAGCAGCCAAGTTATAGGGCAGGATTCACCCCTCCACTTT.